A selection of T cell receptor beta chains follows, all from one sample in a study of control samples from healthy donors and cancer patients. Data came from immunoSEQ multiplex PCR; TCRdb stores just in-frame clones and leaves some out. The profile covers some 94,000 clones, with 70% to 90% appearing a single time and less than 10% taken by the ten largest. The sample comprised PBMCs. The origin of the receptors is a woman in her forties or fifties with colorectal cancer. Each CDR3 is given without its conserved first and last residue. Fields, in order: J gene, V gene, D gene, CDR3 protein. D genes are given only for firm matches.

TRBJ2-3 | TRBV7-2 | . | ASSPRRELDTQY
TRBJ1-2 | TRBV3-1/TRBV3-2 | . | ASSQDGLSYT
TRBJ2-3 | TRBV5-4 | TRBD2 | ASSPGLAGDPKN
TRBJ2-1 | TRBV10-3 | TRBD1 | AITGTVYNEQF
TRBJ2-5 | TRBV9 | TRBD2 | ASSVGPAGIQETQY
TRBJ1-4 | TRBV7-9 | . | ASSLYAQTNEKLF
TRBJ2-5 | TRBV2 | TRBD2 | ASKSGGARVQTQY
TRBJ2-1 | TRBV10-3 | . | AIRMTGNNNEQF
TRBJ2-1 | TRBV2 | TRBD2 | ASRERGGFYNEQF
TRBJ2-5 | TRBV5-1 | TRBD2 | ASSSGREGETQY
TRBJ2-2 | TRBV6-6 | . | ASSYLGTTNTGELF
TRBJ1-4 | TRBV2 | . | ASTPPGVNNEKLF
TRBJ1-5 | TRBV4-2 | . | ASSQGVADNQPQH
TRBJ1-6 | TRBV19 | . | ASSPGSSGSPLH
TRBJ1-2 | TRBV19 | . | ASSIYFEYGYT